The clone carrying this TCR beta chain appeared once. CDR1 is MNHNS, CDR2 SASEGT, per germline. V was cut by 3 bases and J by 7 bases, with 13 bases left in between. The CDR3 sequence is 14 residues long. Sequenced by immunoSEQ multiplex PCR; TCRdb stores in-frame clones only, minus some. The sample contains about 73,000 clones, approximately 89% of which appear only once. This specimen comes from a study of Tregs in tolerant kidney transplant recipients. This receptor was obtained from a human donor who received a combined kidney and bone marrow transplant. The chain carries TRBV6-1 and TRBJ2-1; TRBD2 might be the D (6 bases). Source: Tregs from blood, taken before the transplant. This CDR3 is CASSDAGPRNEQFF. Written as DNA, the CDR3 is TGTGCCAGCAGTGACGCGGGGCCCAGAAATGAGCAGTTCTTC.